These 16 T cell receptor beta chains came from one sample sequenced in a study of blood T cell repertoires in COVID-19. Clones were read by immunoSEQ multiplex PCR, and TCRdb kept only the in-frame ones, dropping some. Among roughly 100,000 clones listed, about 90% were seen once. Material for sequencing was peripheral blood. The receptors come from a human donor in a cohort sampled during active COVID-19.

The sample holds one count of this clone. The V call is TRBV27, the J call TRBJ2-5, with TRBD2 matching over 15 bases. Germline assignment: CDR1 MNHEY and CDR2 SMNVEV (reference sequence). This CDR3 has 16 residues. V gave up 5 bases and J gave up 3 bases; unmatched junction bases: 4. The CDR3: CASSLGLAGGKETQYF. The CDR3 nucleotides read TGTGCCAGCAGTCTGGGACTAGCGGGGGGAAAAGAGACCCAGTACTTC.

The genes are TRBV2 and TRBJ2-7, with TRBD1 matching 7 bases. The length of the CDR3 is 16 residues. CDR1 and CDR2 (germline): SNHLY, FYNNEI. V was clipped by 3 bases and J by 3 bases; unmatched bases: 11. This CDR3 reads CASSDYKGQANYEQYF. For the CDR3, the DNA is TGTGCCAGCAGTGATTATAAAGGACAGGCGAACTACGAGCAGTACTTC.

The gene calls are TRBV6-2 or TRBV6-3 and TRBJ1-5; the match to TRBD1 covers 7 bases. The CDR3 covers 15 residues. CDR1 MNHEY and CDR2 SVGEGT come from the germline V gene. V was pared by 2 bases and J by 4 bases, with 5 bases of the junction left unmatched. The CDR3 is CASSYGGRGNQPQHF. In nucleotides, the CDR3 is TGTGCCAGCAGTTACGGGGGCAGGGGGAATCAGCCCCAGCATTTT.

This clone has only a few counts. The chain joins TRBV9 to TRBJ1-6; D is ambiguous. Germline V gives CDR1 SGDLS, CDR2 YYNGEE. The CDR3 loop spans 14 amino acids. Trimming pared 0 bases from V and 5 bases from J, leaving 6 bases between. The CDR3 coding sequence is TGTGCCAGCAGCGTAGAAGGAGATAATTCACCCCTCCACTTT. This gives the protein CASSVEGDNSPLHF. Using reference TRBV9 and TRBJ1-6 for the parts outside the CDR3, the full variable domain is DSGVTQTPKHLITATGQRVTLRCSPRSGDLSVYWYQQSLDQGLQFLIQYYNGEERAKGNILERFSAQQFPDLHSELNLSSLELGDSALYFCASSVEGDNSPLHFGNGTRLTVT.

The gene calls are TRBV28 and TRBJ2-1; tentative D call: TRBD1 (6 bases). There are 20 residues in the CDR3. V was cut by 1 base and J by 0 bases, with 22 bases left in between. The germline V gene has CDR1 MDHEN and CDR2 SYDVKM. CDR3 region: CASSLLVLVTGIDSYNEQFF. The CDR3 bases are TGTGCCAGCAGTTTATTGGTATTGGTGACAGGTATTGACTCCTACAATGAGCAGTTCTTC.

This rearrangement joins TRBV7-9 to TRBJ2-3; a weak D match, TRBD2 (6 bases). Germline CDR1 is SEHNR and CDR2 is FQNEAQ (reference sequence). The germline V and J ends were trimmed by 2 bases and 5 bases, with 17 bases remaining between them. The CDR3 has 16 amino acids. The CDR3 region has the DNA TGTGCCAGCAGCTTAAATAAGGGGCAGGGAGGAGATACGCAGTATTTT. It specifies CASSLNKGQGGDTQYF. Full variable domain (rest looked up from reference TRBV7-9 and TRBJ2-3): DTGVSQNPRHKITKRGQNVTFRCDPISEHNRLYWYRQTLGQGPEFLTYFQNEAQLEKSRLLSDRFSAERPKGSFSTLEIQRTEQGDSAMYLCASSLNKGQGGDTQYFGPGTRLTVL.

The V and J genes are TRBV12-3 or TRBV12-4 and TRBJ1-1; no clear D. V was shortened by 1 base and J by 6 bases, with 3 bases between the two germline ends. CDR3 length: 11 residues. The CDR3 spells CASSLGPEAFF. For the CDR3, the DNA is TGTGCCAGCAGTTTAGGGCCTGAAGCTTTCTTT.

The chain couples TRBV6-1 to TRBJ2-5; TRBD1 matches 11 bases. The CDR3 sequence is 14 residues long. V lost 3 bases to trimming and J lost 7 bases; unmatched junction nucleotides: 4. Germline assignment: CDR1 MNHNS and CDR2 SASEGT. CDR3 in amino acids: CASSEGTGGRTQYF. CDR3 in DNA: TGTGCCAGCAGTGAGGGGACAGGGGGTCGGACCCAGTACTTC.

CDR3 protein: CASRQGGADTQYF. The CDR3 coding sequence is TGTGCCAGCCGACAGGGGGGCGCAGATACGCAGTATTTT. V usage is TRBV19 and J usage is TRBJ2-3, with 9 bases aligning to TRBD1. Germline values: CDR1 LNHDA, CDR2 SQIVND (reference sequence). The V segment lost 9 bases and the J segment 4 bases; nucleotides outside the gene matches: 5. CDR3 length: 13 residues. The whole variable domain, remainder taken from reference TRBV19 and TRBJ2-3, is DGGITQSPKYLFRKEGQNVTLSCEQNLNHDAMYWYRQDPGQGLRLIYYSQIVNDFQKGDIAEGYSVSREKKESFPLTVTSAQKNPTAFYLCASRQGGADTQYFGPGTRLTVL.

This chain uses TRBV28 with TRBJ2-7; 10 nucleotides agree with TRBD1. The V segment lost 7 bases and the J segment 2 bases; nucleotides outside the gene matches: 2. Per germline, CDR1 MDHEN and CDR2 SYDVKM. The CDR3 is made up of 13 amino acids. In nucleotides, the CDR3 is TGTGCCAGCATGGGGACAGGGGCCTACGAGCAGTACTTC. Protein: CASMGTGAYEQYF.

The chain links TRBV5-5 to TRBJ1-1, with D unresolved. Per germline, CDR1 SGHKS and CDR2 YYEKEE (reference sequence). Trimming stripped 4 bases from V and 3 bases from J, with 10 bases between. This CDR3 has 13 amino acids. CDR3 nucleotide sequence: TGTGCCAGCAGCCGCAACGGGGACACTGAAGCTTTCTTT. Its translation: CASSRNGDTEAFF.

This sequence joins TRBV7-6 and TRBJ2-7; D is perhaps TRBD1 (6 bases). This CDR3 is 16 amino acids long. The germline V and J ends were trimmed by 1 base and 5 bases, with 18 bases remaining between them. The germline V gene encodes CDR1 SGHVS and CDR2 FNYEAQ. The CDR3 reads CASSLGPIRGSNEQYF. The DNA of the CDR3 is TGTGCCAGCAGCTTAGGGCCGATCAGGGGAAGCAACGAGCAGTACTTC.

The rearrangement joins TRBV6-6 to TRBJ2-7; the match to TRBD1 covers 8 bases. The CDR3 is 15 residues long. V was pared by 6 bases and J by 0 bases, with 7 bases of the junction left unmatched. Germline loops: CDR1 MNHNY, CDR2 SVGAGI (reference sequence). The CDR3 DNA reads as TGTGCCAGCAGACTCCAGGGGGCCAGCTCCTACGAGCAGTACTTC. It encodes CASRLQGASSYEQYF.

This sequence joins TRBV5-1 and TRBJ2-5, with D tentatively TRBD1 (6 bases). Trimming removed 4 bases at V and 4 bases at J, with 26 bases between. Germline V lookup: CDR1 SGHRS, CDR2 YFSETQ. The length of the CDR3 is 18 residues. The CDR3 bases are TGCGCCAGCAGCACGGGACACCAAAGCCTGAGGGATGGAGAGACCCAGTACTTC. It specifies CASSTGHQSLRDGETQYF.

CDR3 amino acids: CSVTGTASSTDTQYF. In nucleotides, the CDR3 is TGCAGCGTCACGGGGACTGCCTCTAGCACAGATACGCAGTATTTT. This chain links TRBV29-1 with TRBJ2-3, with D tentatively TRBD2 (6 bases). CDR3 length: 15 residues. Germline V gene sequence: CDR1 SQVTM, CDR2 ANQGSEA. Deletions cut 6 bases from V and 0 bases from J, with 16 bases between.

The sample holds a few counts of this clone. The CDR3 nucleotides read TGTGCCAGTAGGGGAGGAAACCCCTCCTATAGCAATCAGCCCCAGCATTTT. It translates to CASRGGNPSYSNQPQHF. The genes are TRBV19 and TRBJ1-5; unclear D gene. Germline V gene lookup returns CDR1 LNHDA and CDR2 SQIVND (reference sequence). The CDR3 is 17 residues long. The V gene lost 6 bases and the J gene lost 0 bases, with 18 bases spanning the gap.